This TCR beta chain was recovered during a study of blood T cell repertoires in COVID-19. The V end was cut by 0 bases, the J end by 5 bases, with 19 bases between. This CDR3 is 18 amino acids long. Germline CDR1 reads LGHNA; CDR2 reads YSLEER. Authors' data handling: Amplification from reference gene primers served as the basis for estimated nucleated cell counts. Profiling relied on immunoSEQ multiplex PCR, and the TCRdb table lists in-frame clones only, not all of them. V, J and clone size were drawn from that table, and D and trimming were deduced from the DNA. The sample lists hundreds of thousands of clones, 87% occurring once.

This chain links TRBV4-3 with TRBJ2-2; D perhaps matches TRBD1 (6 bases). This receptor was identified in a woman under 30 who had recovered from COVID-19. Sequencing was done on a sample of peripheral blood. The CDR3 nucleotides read TGCGCCAGCAGCCAAGATTGGGCTGGGGGCGAGAGGACCGGGGAGCTGTTTTTT. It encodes CASSQDWAGGERTGELFF.